The source of this TCR beta chain is a study of blood T cell repertoires in COVID-19. Study information: The origin of the acute and convalescent COVID-19 samples was the United States, Italy and Spain.

Participant ages covered about 18 to 90 years across 25 or so US areas. Exposed participants came across a COVID-19 case within 2 weeks before study entry. From germline, CDR1 is SEHNR and CDR2 FQNEAQ (reference sequence). The trim removed 5 bases at V and 5 bases at J, leaving 14 bases unmatched. The CDR3 loop spans 16 amino acids. Per the study methods: Using reference gene primer amplification, nucleated cell counts were estimated. Assay: immunoSEQ multiplex PCR; the TCRdb copy retains only in-frame clones and omits some. V, J and clone size derive from that table, while D and trimming were established from the DNA sequence. The table has 140,000 to 150,000 clones, 80% to 85% seen once.

Input material: PBMCs or T cells enriched from blood (not recorded which). The TCR sequence derives from a woman between 50 and 59 years old who had been exposed to COVID-19. V gene TRBV7-9 combines with J gene TRBJ2-5, with 7 nucleotides matching TRBD1. CDR3 DNA: TGTGCCAGCAGCCGCTTATCGGGACAGTTCTGGGAGACCCAGTACTTC. Protein: CASSRLSGQFWETQYF.